The present T cell receptor beta chain was sequenced within a study of OX40 agonist ivuxolimab in advanced cancers. About the study: Among those enrolled, mean age was approximately 62 years (range about 23 to 79) and approximately 83% were male. Study-wide findings and caveats: What antigens the expanded peripheral T cells recognized was never established. Dosing at 0.1 to 3.0 mg/kg was accompanied by clonal expansion of CD4+ and CD8+ blood T cells by week 6. The average count of expanded clones was higher among CD8+ T cells than among CD4+.

TCRdb's copy holds only in-frame clones and misses some; the assay was immunoSEQ multiplex PCR. Here the sample spans about 45,000 clones, about 90% being singletons. CDR1 is MNHEY, CDR2 SVGAGI, per germline. The V end was cut by 2 bases, the J end by 2 bases, with 13 bases between. The CDR3 loop spans 16 amino acids. Regarding this clone: What it binds is unknown.

The TCR originated in an adult with an advanced solid tumor such as melanoma, head and neck, liver or kidney cancer. Sequenced material: CD4+ or CD8+ T cells sorted from blood, taken in a trial of the OX40 agonist ivuxolimab. The chain couples TRBV6-5 to TRBJ1-3; no clear D. The DNA of the CDR3 is TGTGCCAGCAGTTACGATGCCCTCCGCGCTGGAAACACCATATATTTT. It specifies CASSYDALRAGNTIYF.